The present T cell receptor beta chain was sequenced within a study of beta chain features in type 1 diabetes. Findings of the study overall: Moderately but significantly shorter TCRB CDR3s were found in Type 1 diabetes patients in all four CD4+ subsets. Researchers caution that PCR might favor shorter templates, equally among patients and controls. Cells expressing TCR highly could be over-represented by cDNA sequencing. The VDJ junctions of type 1 diabetes patients carried fewer insertions and more deletions.

Germline values: CDR1 SGDLS, CDR2 YYNGEE. The ends were cut back, 7 bases at V and 5 bases at J, with 12 bases in the middle. This CDR3 region has 12 residues. Every bit of the isolated RNA underwent reverse transcription, so sequencing read expressed TCRB transcripts. The data were produced by immunoSEQ multiplex PCR, yet TCRdb's version contains in-frame clones alone and is incomplete. The profile shows about 340,000 clones, less than 15% of them singletons. About this clone: Its antigen is unidentified.

The V gene is TRBV9, the J gene TRBJ2-5, with D hard to call. The sequence was obtained from a young woman with type 1 diabetes. The specimen was naive CD4+ T cells from blood. For the CDR3, the DNA is TGTGCCAGCTCTAGAACGGAGGAGACCCAGTACTTC. Its translation: CASSRTEETQYF.